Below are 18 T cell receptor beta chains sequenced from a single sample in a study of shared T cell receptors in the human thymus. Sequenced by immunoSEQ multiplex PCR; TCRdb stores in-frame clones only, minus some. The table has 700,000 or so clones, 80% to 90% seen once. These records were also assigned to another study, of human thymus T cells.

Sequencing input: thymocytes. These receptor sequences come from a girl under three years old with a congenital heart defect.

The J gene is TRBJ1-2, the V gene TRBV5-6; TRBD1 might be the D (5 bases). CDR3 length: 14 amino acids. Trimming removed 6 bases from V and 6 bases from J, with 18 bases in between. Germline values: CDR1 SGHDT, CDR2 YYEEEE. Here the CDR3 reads CASIDSQDFDGYTF. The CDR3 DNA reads TGTGCCAGCATCGACTCACAGGATTTCGATGGCTACACCTTC.

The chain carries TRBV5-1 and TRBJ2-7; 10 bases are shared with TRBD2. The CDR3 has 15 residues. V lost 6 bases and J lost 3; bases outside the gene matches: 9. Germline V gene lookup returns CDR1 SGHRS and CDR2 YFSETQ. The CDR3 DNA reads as TGCGCCAGCAAGGGGCCTAGCGGGGGAATCTACGAGCAGTACTTC. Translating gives CASKGPSGGIYEQYF.

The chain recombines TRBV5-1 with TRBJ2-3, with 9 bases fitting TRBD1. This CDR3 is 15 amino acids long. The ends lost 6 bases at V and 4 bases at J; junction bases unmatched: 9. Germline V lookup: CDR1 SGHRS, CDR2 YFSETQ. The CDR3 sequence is CASMFQDRGSDTQYF. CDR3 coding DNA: TGCGCCAGCATGTTTCAGGACAGGGGCTCAGATACGCAGTATTTT.

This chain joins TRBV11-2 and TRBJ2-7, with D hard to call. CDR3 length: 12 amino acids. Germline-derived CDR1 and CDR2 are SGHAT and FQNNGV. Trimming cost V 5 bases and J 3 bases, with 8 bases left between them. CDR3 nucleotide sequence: TGTGCCAGCAGCGGCCGAAACTACGAGCAGTACTTC. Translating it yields CASSGRNYEQYF.

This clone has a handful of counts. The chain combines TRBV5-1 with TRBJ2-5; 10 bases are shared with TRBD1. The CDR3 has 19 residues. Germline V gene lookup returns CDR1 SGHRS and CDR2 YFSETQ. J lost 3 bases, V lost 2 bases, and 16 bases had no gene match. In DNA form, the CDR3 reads TGCGCCAGCAGCTTCGACAGGGGGCGCGGGAAACCCAAGGAAGAGACCCAGTACTTC. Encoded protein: CASSFDRGRGKPKEETQYF.

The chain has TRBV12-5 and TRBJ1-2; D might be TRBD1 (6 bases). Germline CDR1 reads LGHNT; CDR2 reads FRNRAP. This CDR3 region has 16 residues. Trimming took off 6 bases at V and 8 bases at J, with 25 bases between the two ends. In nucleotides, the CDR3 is TGTGCTAGTGGACCCTCCCCCCACAGGGATCGTGGGGGCTACACCTTC. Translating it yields CASGPSPHRDRGGYTF.

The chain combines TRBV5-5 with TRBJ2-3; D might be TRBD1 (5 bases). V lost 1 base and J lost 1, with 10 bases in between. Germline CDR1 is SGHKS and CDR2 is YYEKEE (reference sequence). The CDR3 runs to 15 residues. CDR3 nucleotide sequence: TGTGCCAGCAGCTTGTGGCAGGGCGGCACAGATACGCAGTATTTT. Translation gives CASSLWQGGTDTQYF.

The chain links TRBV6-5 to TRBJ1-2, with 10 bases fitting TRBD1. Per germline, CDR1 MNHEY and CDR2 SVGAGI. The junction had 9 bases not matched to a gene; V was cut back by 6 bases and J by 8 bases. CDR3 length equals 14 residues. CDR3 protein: CASRAGQGPEGYTF. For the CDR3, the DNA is TGTGCCAGCAGGGCGGGACAGGGGCCTGAGGGCTACACCTTC.

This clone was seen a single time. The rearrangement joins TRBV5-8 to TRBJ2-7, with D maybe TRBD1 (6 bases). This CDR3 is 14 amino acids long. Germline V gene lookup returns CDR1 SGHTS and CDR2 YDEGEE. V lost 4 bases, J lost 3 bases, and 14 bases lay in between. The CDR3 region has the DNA TGTGCCAGCAGCCAAGACAGGTATCGCTACGAGCAGTACTTC. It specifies CASSQDRYRYEQYF.

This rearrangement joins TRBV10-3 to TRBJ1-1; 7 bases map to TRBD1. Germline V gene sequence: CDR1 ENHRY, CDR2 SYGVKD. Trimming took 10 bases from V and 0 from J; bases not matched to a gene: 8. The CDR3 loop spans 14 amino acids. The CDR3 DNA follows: TGTGCCACCGTACCGGGACAGCTGAACACTGAAGCTTTCTTT. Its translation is CATVPGQLNTEAFF.

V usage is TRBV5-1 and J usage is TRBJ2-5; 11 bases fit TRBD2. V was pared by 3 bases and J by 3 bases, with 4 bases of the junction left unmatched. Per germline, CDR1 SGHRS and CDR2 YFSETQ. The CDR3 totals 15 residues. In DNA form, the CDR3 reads TGCGCCAGCAGCTCCACACTAGCGGGGGAAGAGACCCAGTACTTC. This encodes CASSSTLAGEETQYF.

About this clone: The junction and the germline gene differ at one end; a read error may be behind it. CDR3 DNA sequence: TGTGCCAGCAGTGAATGGCTGGAGGGGGCGGGCTATGACTACACCTTC. Protein sequence: CASSEWLEGAGYDYTF. This rearrangement joins TRBV2 to TRBJ1-2; 7 nucleotides agree with TRBD1. This CDR3 is 16 amino acids long. Germline loops: CDR1 SNHLY, CDR2 FYNNEI.

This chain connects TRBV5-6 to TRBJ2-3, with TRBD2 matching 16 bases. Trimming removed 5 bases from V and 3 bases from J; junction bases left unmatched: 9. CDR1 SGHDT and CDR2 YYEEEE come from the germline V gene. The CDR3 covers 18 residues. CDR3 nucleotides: TGTGCCAGCAGTACTGGGACTAGCGGGGGGGAAGTGACAGATACGCAGTATTTT. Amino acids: CASSTGTSGGEVTDTQYF.

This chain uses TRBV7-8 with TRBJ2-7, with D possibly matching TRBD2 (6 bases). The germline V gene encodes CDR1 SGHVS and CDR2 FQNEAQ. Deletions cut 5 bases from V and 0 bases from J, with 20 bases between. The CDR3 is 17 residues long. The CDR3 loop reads CASSTGDGSDNSYEQYF. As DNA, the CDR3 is TGTGCCAGCAGCACGGGAGATGGGAGTGACAACTCCTACGAGCAGTACTTC.

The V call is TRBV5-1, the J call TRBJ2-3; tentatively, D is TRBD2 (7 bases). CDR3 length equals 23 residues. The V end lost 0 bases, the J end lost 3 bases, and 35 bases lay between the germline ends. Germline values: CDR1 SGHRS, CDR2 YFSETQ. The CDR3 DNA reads TGCGCCAGCAGCTTGGTTCAGAGAAGGGGCTGGATGGCGGGGGCCCTGGTGACAGATACGCAGTATTTT. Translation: CASSLVQRRGWMAGALVTDTQYF.

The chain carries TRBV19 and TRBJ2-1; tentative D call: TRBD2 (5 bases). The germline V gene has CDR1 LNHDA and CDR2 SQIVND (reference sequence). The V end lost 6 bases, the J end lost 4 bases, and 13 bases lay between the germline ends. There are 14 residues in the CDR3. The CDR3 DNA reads TGTGCCAGTAGCCCTAGCCTGGCTTACAATGAGCAGTTCTTC. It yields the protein CASSPSLAYNEQFF.

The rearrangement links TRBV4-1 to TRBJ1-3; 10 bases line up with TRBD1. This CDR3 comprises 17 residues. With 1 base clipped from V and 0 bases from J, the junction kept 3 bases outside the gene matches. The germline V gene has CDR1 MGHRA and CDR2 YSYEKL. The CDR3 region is CASSQGTGGNSGNTIYF. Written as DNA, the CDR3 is TGCGCCAGCAGCCAAGGGACAGGGGGGAACTCTGGAAACACCATATATTTT.

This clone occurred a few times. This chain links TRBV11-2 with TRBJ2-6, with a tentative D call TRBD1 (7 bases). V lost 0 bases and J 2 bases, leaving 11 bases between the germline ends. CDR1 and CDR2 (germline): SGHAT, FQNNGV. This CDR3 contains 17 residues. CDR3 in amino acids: CASSLDQGGAGANVLTF. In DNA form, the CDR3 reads TGTGCCAGCAGCTTAGATCAGGGGGGAGCTGGGGCCAACGTCCTGACTTTC.